Below, 21 T cell receptor beta chains from the same sample are listed, as sequenced in a study of vaccination and CD4 T cells after COVID-19. Time point here: late sampling 161 to 241 days after vaccination in a few convalescent patients. TCRdb used MiXCR to reprocess the PCR reads, holding one entry per CDR3 protein. Counted here are approximately 30,000 distinct CDR3 sequences, around 49% occurring once; the ten biggest clones make up around 5.5%. The sample consisted of CD4+ T cells from blood, taken about 7 months after SARS-CoV-2 vaccination. These receptors were taken from a human donor who had recovered from COVID-19.

This chain connects TRBV10-2 to TRBJ1-1; D remains unclear. Germline V CDR1 and CDR2: WSHSY, SAAADI. Trimming removed 2 bases at V and 2 bases at J, with 6 bases between. The CDR3 runs to 13 residues. In DNA form, the CDR3 reads TGCGCCAGCAGTGAGGGGGTCAACACTGAAGCTTTCTTT. The encoded protein is CASSEGVNTEAFF.

This sequence joins TRBV7-8 and TRBJ2-1; a weak D match, TRBD2 (6 bases). V was pared by 5 bases and J by 5 bases, with 16 bases between. Germline CDR1 reads SGHVS; CDR2 reads FQNEAQ. The length of the CDR3 is 15 residues. DNA for the CDR3: TGTGCCAGCAGCGTAGAGGGTAGCGGACACAATGAGCAGTTCTTC. Its translation: CASSVEGSGHNEQFF. Filled out from reference TRBV7-8 and TRBJ2-1, the complete variable domain reads GAGVSQSPRYKVAKRGQDVALRCDPISGHVSLFWYQQALGQGPEFLTYFQNEAQLDKSGLPSDRFFAERPEGSVSTLKIQRTQQEDSAVYLCASSVEGSGHNEQFFGPGTRLTVL.

The chain is built from TRBV30 and TRBJ2-2, with D unresolved. The V gene's germline CDR1 is GTSNPN and CDR2 SVGIG (reference sequence). V was pared by 0 bases and J by 6 bases, with 5 bases between. The CDR3 covers 12 residues. The CDR3: CAWSVSAGELFF. In DNA, the CDR3 is TGTGCCTGGAGTGTATCGGCCGGGGAGCTGTTTTTT.

The J gene is TRBJ2-3, the V gene TRBV19, with unresolved D. The V and J ends lost 2 bases and 0 bases respectively, with 6 bases between them. This CDR3 is 14 amino acids long. Germline CDR1 is LNHDA and CDR2 is SQIVND (reference sequence). Here the CDR3 DNA reads TGTGCCAGTAGTATAAGAGCTAGCACAGATACGCAGTATTTT. This sequence encodes CASSIRASTDTQYF.

V usage is TRBV28 and J usage is TRBJ1-5; D not resolved. This CDR3 is 12 amino acids long. Looked up from germline, CDR1 is MDHEN and CDR2 is SYDVKM. V was trimmed by 6 bases and J by 5 bases, leaving 8 bases between them. The CDR3 nucleotides are TGTGCCAGCAGAGAGAGGGATCAGCCCCAGCATTTT. Amino acid sequence: CASRERDQPQHF. The whole variable domain, remainder taken from reference TRBV28 and TRBJ1-5, is DVKVTQSSRYLVKRTGEKVFLECVQDMDHENMFWYRQDPGLGLRLIYFSYDVKMKEKGDIPEGYSVSREKKERFSLILESASTNQTSMYLCASRERDQPQHFGDGTRLSIL.

The chain links TRBV5-4 to TRBJ2-7, with a weak D call TRBD2 (6 bases). This CDR3 has 15 amino acids. The V gene's germline CDR1 is SGHNT and CDR2 YYREEE (reference sequence). V shed 2 bases and J shed 2 bases, with 14 bases lying between them. CDR3 in amino acids: CASSFRDFLTYEQYF. The CDR3 DNA reads as TGTGCCAGCAGCTTTCGGGACTTCCTCACCTACGAGCAGTACTTC.

The CDR3 bases are TGTGCCAGCAGCAAGGGGACTAGCGGGGGCCCAGGCTACGAGCAGTACTTC. It yields the protein CASSKGTSGGPGYEQYF. The chain employs TRBV7-2 and TRBJ2-7, with 14 bases matching TRBD2. CDR1 and CDR2 (germline): SGHTA, FQGNSA. CDR3 length equals 17 residues. Trimming took 5 bases from V and 3 from J; bases not matched to a gene: 9.

This clonotype was seen a handful of times. The V call is TRBV7-9, the J call TRBJ2-1; TRBD2 agrees at 8 bases. With V trimmed by 1 base and J by 6 bases, 2 bases remained unmatched. The germline V gene has CDR1 SEHNR and CDR2 FQNEAQ (reference sequence). This CDR3 has 14 amino acids. CDR3 protein: CASSLGGLANEQFF. The CDR3 DNA is TGTGCCAGCAGCTTAGGAGGACTAGCCAATGAGCAGTTCTTC.

This chain joins TRBV4-1 and TRBJ1-5; unclear D gene. The V gene lost 0 bases and the J gene lost 1 base, with 7 bases spanning the gap. Germline CDR1 reads MGHRA; CDR2 reads YSYEKL. This CDR3 spans 15 amino acids. CDR3 sequence reads: CASSQDARSNQPQHF. CDR3 bases: TGCGCCAGCAGCCAAGATGCGAGGAGCAATCAGCCCCAGCATTTT.

This sequence joins TRBV7-9 and TRBJ1-2; D possibly corresponds to TRBD1 (6 bases). Per the germline V gene, CDR1 is SEHNR and CDR2 is FQNEAQ (reference sequence). With 6 bases removed from V and 4 bases from J, the gap between germline ends came to 15 bases. The CDR3 spans 14 residues. CDR3 DNA: TGTGCCAGCAGTCCAAATTCACAGGGCTATGGCTACACCTTC. Protein product: CASSPNSQGYGYTF. Full variable domain (outside the CDR3, taken from reference TRBV7-9 and TRBJ1-2): DTGVSQNPRHKITKRGQNVTFRCDPISEHNRLYWYRQTLGQGPEFLTYFQNEAQLEKSRLLSDRFSAERPKGSFSTLEIQRTEQGDSAMYLCASSPNSQGYGYTFGSGTRLTVV.

The chain has TRBV19 and TRBJ2-7; D perhaps matches TRBD2 (6 bases). V was trimmed by 4 bases and J by 3 bases, leaving 10 bases between them. CDR1 and CDR2 from the germline V gene are LNHDA and SQIVND (reference sequence). The CDR3 is 13 residues long. The chain's CDR3 is CASSTTSLYEQYF. The CDR3 nucleotides are TGTGCCAGTAGTACTACTAGCCTCTACGAGCAGTACTTC.

The chain links TRBV7-9 to TRBJ2-1; tentatively, D is TRBD2 (6 bases). The V end was cut by 1 base, the J end by 15 bases, with 13 bases between. The germline gives CDR1 SEHNR, CDR2 FQNEAQ (reference sequence). The CDR3 runs 12 residues. CDR3 sequence: CASSLDGGIRFF. CDR3 nucleotides: TGTGCCAGCAGCTTAGATGGCGGGATCCGGTTCTTC.

V is TRBV20-1 and J is TRBJ2-7; D possibly corresponds to TRBD1 (6 bases). Germline loops: CDR1 DFQATT, CDR2 SNEGSKA (reference sequence). V lost 0 bases to trimming and J lost 7 bases, with 16 bases between them. The CDR3 is 14 residues long. The DNA for the CDR3 is TGCAGTGCTAGAGACCAGGGGCGCGGGTGGGAGCAGTACTTC. Translating gives CSARDQGRGWEQYF.

This chain connects TRBV6-5 to TRBJ2-1; the match to TRBD2 covers 7 bases. There are 11 residues in the CDR3. Germline-derived CDR1 and CDR2 are MNHEY and SVGAGI. Unmatched junction bases numbered 6, after V lost 4 bases and J lost 15 bases. In DNA form, the CDR3 reads TGTGCCAGCAGTTTCGGACTAGGCCTGTTCTTC. As protein: CASSFGLGLFF.

This clonotype has only a few counts. The chain has TRBV15 and TRBJ2-5; unclear D gene. Germline V gene sequence: CDR1 LNHNV, CDR2 YYDKDF (reference sequence). Trimming cost V 0 bases and J 1 base, with 9 bases left between them. The CDR3 loop spans 15 amino acids. The CDR3 coding sequence is TGTGCCACCAGCAGAGATTTGGGCAGCCAAGAGACCCAGTACTTC. Translation gives CATSRDLGSQETQYF. Complete variable domain (other parts from reference TRBV15 and TRBJ2-5): DAMVIQNPRYQVTQFGKPVTLSCSQTLNHNVMYWYQQKSSQAPKLLFHYYDKDFNNEADTPDNFQSRRPNTSFCFLDIRSPGLGDTAMYLCATSRDLGSQETQYFGPGTRLLVL.

This chain joins TRBV27 and TRBJ2-2; no firm D call. This CDR3 region has 14 residues. From germline, CDR1 is MNHEY and CDR2 SMNVEV (reference sequence). The V and J ends lost 9 bases and 6 bases respectively, with 17 bases between them. The chain's CDR3 is CASENFVGSGELFF. The DNA of the CDR3 is TGTGCCAGTGAAAACTTTGTAGGTTCCGGGGAGCTGTTTTTT.

The CDR3 protein is CSANAAGEDRADTQYF. DNA for the CDR3: TGCAGTGCCAATGCCGCGGGAGAGGATAGGGCAGATACGCAGTATTTT. The chain recombines TRBV20-1 with TRBJ2-3; 7 bases align to TRBD2. Losses at the gene ends were 6 bases for V and 4 bases for J; bases not matched to a gene: 16. Looked up from germline, CDR1 is DFQATT and CDR2 is SNEGSKA (reference sequence). The CDR3 is made up of 16 amino acids.

The sample holds one count of this clonotype. In nucleotides, the CDR3 is TGTGCCAGCGCCTTCCGGGACAGGGCCACTGAAGCTTTCTTT. Translated: CASAFRDRATEAFF. V and J are TRBV27 and TRBJ1-1; 9 positions match TRBD1. V lost 8 bases to trimming and J lost 4 bases; unmatched junction nucleotides: 8. From germline, CDR1 is MNHEY and CDR2 SMNVEV (reference sequence). This CDR3 region has 14 residues.

The sample holds a few counts of this clonotype. V and J are TRBV20-1 and TRBJ2-5; the D gene is possibly TRBD2 (5 bases). Germline V gives CDR1 DFQATT, CDR2 SNEGSKA (reference sequence). V gave up 5 bases and J gave up 4 bases, with 26 bases separating them. CDR3 size: 17 residues. DNA for the CDR3: TGCAGTGCTCCCCTTTCTGCGGCCCCAAGCGGTTCAGAGACCCAGTACTTC. Translating it yields CSAPLSAAPSGSETQYF.

The CDR3 nucleotides read TGTGCCAGCAGTTACTCGAGAACTAGCGGAGATACGCAGTATTTT. It translates to CASSYSRTSGDTQYF. The rearrangement uses TRBV6-5 and TRBJ2-3, with TRBD2 identical over 8 bases. This CDR3 region has 15 residues. Germline values: CDR1 MNHEY, CDR2 SVGAGI. Trimming at V came to 0 bases and at J to 5 bases, leaving 4 bases not matched to a gene.

This chain links TRBV25-1 with TRBJ2-5; 9 bases are shared with TRBD2. Germline V gives CDR1 MGHDK, CDR2 SYGVNS. The CDR3 covers 15 residues. Trimming at V came to 5 bases and at J to 5 bases, leaving 9 bases not matched to a gene. CDR3 DNA: TGTGCCAGCAGTCATAGCGGGAGCATCAGTGAGACCCAGTACTTC. Its translation is CASSHSGSISETQYF.